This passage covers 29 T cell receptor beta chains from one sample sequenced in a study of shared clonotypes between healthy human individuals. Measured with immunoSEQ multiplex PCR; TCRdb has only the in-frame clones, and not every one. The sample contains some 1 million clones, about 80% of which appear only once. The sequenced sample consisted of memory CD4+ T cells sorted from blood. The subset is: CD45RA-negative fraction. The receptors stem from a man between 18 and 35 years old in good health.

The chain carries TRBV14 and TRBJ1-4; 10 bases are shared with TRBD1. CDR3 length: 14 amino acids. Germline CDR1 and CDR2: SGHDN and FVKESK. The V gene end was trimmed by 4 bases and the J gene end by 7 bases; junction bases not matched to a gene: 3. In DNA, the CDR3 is TGTGCCAGCAGCCGACAGGGGGCGAGTGAAAAACTGTTTTTT. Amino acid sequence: CASSRQGASEKLFF.

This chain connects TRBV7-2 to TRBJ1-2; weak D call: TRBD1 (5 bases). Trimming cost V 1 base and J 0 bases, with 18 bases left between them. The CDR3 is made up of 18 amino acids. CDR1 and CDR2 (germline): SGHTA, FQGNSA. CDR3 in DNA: TGTGCCAGCAGCTTAGGAGGGGCCCTTGCCTCCTCTAACTATGGCTACACCTTC. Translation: CASSLGGALASSNYGYTF. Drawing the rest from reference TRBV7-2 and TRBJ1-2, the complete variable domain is GAGVSQSPSNKVTEKGKDVELRCDPISGHTALYWYRQSLGQGLEFLIYFQGNSAPDKSGLPSDRFSAERTGGSVSTLTIQRTQQEDSAVYLCASSLGGALASSNYGYTFGSGTRLTVV.

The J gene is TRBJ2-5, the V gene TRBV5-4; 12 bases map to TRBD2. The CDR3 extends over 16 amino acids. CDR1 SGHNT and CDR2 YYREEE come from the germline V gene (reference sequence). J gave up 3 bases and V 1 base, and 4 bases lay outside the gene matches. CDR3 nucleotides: TGTGCCAGCAGCTTGCCCCGACTAGCGGGGGAAGAGACCCAGTACTTC. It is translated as CASSLPRLAGEETQYF.

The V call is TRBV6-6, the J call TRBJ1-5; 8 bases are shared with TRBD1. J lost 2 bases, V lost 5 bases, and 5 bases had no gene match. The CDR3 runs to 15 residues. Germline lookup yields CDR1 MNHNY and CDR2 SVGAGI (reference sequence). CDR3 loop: CASSGQGGRNQPQHF. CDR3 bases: TGTGCCAGCAGTGGACAGGGTGGGCGCAATCAGCCCCAGCATTTT.

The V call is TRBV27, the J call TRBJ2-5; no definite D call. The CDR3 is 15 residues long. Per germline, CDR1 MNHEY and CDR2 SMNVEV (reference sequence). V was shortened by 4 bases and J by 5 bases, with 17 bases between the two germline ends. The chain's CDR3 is CASSSPGTPRETQYF. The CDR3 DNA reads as TGTGCCAGCAGTTCACCGGGCACTCCCAGGGAGACCCAGTACTTC.

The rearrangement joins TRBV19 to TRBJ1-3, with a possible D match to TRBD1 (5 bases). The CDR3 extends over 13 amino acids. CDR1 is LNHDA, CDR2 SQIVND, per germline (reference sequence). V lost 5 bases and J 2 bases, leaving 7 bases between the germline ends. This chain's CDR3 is CASSDSPGNTIYF. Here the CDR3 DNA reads TGTGCCAGTAGTGACAGTCCTGGAAACACCATATATTTT.

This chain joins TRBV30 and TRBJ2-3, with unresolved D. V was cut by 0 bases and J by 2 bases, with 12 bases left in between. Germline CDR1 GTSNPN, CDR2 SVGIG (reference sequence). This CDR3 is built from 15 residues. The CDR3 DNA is TGTGCCTGGAGTGTACTTCTCACCTCCACAGATACGCAGTATTTT. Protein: CAWSVLLTSTDTQYF.

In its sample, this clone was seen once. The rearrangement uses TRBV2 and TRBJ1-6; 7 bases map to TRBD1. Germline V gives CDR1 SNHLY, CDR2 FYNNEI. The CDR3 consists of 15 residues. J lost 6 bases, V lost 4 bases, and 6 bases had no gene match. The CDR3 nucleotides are TGTGCCAGCAGTGCCAACAGGGGAAGTAATTCACCCCTCCACTTT. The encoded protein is CASSANRGSNSPLHF.

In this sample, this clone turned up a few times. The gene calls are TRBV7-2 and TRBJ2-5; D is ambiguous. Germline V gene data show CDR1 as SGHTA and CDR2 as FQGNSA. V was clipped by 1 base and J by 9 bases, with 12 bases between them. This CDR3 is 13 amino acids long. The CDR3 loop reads CASSLDSAGSQYF. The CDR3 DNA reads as TGTGCCAGCAGCTTAGACTCGGCTGGGTCCCAGTACTTC.

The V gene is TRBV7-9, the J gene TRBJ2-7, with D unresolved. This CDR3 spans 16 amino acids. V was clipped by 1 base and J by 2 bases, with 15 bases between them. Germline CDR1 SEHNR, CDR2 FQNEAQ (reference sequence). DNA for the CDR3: TGTGCCAGCAGCTTAGACAGTACATCTTATGCCTACGAGCAGTACTTC. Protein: CASSLDSTSYAYEQYF.

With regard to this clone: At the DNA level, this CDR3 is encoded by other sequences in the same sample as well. The CDR3 coding sequence is TGTGCCAGCAGTTACCGACAGAATCAGCCCCAGCATTTT. It yields the protein CASSYRQNQPQHF. The genes are TRBV6-5 and TRBJ1-5; D possibly corresponds to TRBD1 (5 bases). Germline assignment: CDR1 MNHEY and CDR2 SVGAGI. This CDR3 contains 13 residues. Trimming shortened V by 2 bases and J by 4 bases, and 6 bases separated the two germline ends.

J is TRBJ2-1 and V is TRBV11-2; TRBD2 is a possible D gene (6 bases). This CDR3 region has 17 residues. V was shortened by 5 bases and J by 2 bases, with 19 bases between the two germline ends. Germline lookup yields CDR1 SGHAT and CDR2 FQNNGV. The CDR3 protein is CASSPRARDWAYNEQFF. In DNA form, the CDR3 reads TGTGCCAGCAGCCCCAGAGCCCGGGACTGGGCCTACAATGAGCAGTTCTTC.

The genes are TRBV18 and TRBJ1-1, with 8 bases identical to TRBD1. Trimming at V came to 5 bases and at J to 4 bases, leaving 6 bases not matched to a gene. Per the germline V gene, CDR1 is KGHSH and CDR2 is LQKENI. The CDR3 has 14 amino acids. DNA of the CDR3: TGTGCCAGCTCAACACAGGGGGTGGGCACTGAAGCTTTCTTT. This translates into CASSTQGVGTEAFF. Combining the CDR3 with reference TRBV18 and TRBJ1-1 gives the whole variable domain NAGVMQNPRHLVRRRGQEARLRCSPMKGHSHVYWYRQLPEEGLKFMVYLQKENIIDESGMPKERFSAEFPKEGPSILRIQQVVRGDSAAYFCASSTQGVGTEAFFGQGTRLTVV.

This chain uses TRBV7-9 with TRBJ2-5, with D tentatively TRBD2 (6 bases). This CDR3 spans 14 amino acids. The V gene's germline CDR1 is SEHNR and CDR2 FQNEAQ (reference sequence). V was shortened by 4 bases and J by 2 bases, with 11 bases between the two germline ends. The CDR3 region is CASSSLRDQETQYF. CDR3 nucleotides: TGTGCCAGCAGCTCCCTGCGGGATCAAGAGACCCAGTACTTC.

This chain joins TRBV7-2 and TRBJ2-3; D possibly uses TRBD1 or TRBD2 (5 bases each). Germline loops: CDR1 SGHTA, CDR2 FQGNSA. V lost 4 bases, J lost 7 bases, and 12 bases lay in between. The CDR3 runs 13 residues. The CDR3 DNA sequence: TGTGCCAGCAGCTCCGGGACGTCAAATACGCAGTATTTT. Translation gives CASSSGTSNTQYF.

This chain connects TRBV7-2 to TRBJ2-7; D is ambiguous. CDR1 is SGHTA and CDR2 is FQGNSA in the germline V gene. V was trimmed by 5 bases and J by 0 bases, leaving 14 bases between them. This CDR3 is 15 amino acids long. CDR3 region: CASSMVQATSYEQYF. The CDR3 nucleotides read TGTGCCAGCAGCATGGTGCAGGCAACCTCCTACGAGCAGTACTTC.

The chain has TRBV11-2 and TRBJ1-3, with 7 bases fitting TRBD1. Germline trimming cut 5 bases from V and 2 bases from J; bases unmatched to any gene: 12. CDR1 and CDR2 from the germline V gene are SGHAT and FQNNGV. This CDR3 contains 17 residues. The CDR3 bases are TGTGCCAGCAGCCCCGGGACAGCAAAGACGGCTGGAAACACCATATATTTT. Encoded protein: CASSPGTAKTAGNTIYF.

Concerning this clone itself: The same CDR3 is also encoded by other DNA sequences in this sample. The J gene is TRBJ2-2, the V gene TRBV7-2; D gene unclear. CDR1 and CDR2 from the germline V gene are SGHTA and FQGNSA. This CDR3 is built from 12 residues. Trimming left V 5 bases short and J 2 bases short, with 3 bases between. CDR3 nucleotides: TGTGCCAGCAGCCCTAACACCGGGGAGCTGTTTTTT. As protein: CASSPNTGELFF.

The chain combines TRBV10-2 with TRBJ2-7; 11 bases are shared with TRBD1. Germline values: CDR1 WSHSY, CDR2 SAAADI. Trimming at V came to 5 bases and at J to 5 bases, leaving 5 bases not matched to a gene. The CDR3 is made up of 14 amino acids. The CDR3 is CASSRTGGWDEQYF. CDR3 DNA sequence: TGCGCCAGCAGTCGGACAGGGGGCTGGGACGAGCAGTACTTC.

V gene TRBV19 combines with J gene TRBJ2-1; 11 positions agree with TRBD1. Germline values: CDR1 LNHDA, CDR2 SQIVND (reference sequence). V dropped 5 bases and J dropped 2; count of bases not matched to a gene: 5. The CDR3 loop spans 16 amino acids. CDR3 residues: CASSLRTGGAYNEQFF. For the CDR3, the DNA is TGTGCCAGTAGTCTGAGGACAGGGGGCGCCTACAATGAGCAGTTCTTC.

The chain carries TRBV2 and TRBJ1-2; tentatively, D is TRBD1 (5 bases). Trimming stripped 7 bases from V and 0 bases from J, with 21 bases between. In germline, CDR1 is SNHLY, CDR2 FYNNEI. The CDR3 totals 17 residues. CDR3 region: CASTIGTAVPPNYGYTF. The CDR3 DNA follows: TGTGCCAGCACCATTGGGACCGCGGTCCCTCCTAACTATGGCTACACCTTC.

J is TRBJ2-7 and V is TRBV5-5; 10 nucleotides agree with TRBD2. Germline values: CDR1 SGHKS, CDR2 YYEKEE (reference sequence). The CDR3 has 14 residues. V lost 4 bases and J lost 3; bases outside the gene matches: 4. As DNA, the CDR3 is TGTGCCAGCAGCATCGGGACTAGCGACTACGAGCAGTACTTC. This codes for CASSIGTSDYEQYF.

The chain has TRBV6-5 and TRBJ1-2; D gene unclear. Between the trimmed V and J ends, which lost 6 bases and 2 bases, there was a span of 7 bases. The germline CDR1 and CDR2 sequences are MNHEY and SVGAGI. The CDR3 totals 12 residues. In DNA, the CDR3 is TGTGCCAGCAGCCGGGAAAACTATGGCTACACCTTC. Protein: CASSRENYGYTF.

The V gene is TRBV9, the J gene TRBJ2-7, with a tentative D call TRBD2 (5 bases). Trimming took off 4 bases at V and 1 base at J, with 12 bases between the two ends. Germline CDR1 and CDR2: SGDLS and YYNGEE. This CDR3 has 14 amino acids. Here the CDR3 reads CASSPRLQSYEQYF. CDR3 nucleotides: TGTGCCAGCAGCCCGCGACTACAATCCTACGAGCAGTACTTC.

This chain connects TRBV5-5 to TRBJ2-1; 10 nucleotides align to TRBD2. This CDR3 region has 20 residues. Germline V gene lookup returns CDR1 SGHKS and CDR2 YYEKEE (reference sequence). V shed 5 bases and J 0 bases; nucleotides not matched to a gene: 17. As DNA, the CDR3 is TGTGCCAGCAGTAGGCGCGGGGCTAGCGGGGGACCGTACTCCTACAATGAGCAGTTCTTC. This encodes CASSRRGASGGPYSYNEQFF.

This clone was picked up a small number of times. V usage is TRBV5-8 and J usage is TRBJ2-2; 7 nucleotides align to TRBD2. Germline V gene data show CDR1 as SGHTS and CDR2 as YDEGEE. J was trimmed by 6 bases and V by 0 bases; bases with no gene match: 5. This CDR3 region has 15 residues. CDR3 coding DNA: TGTGCCAGCAGCTTGGGCGGGAGTTTCGCCGGGGAGCTGTTTTTT. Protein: CASSLGGSFAGELFF.

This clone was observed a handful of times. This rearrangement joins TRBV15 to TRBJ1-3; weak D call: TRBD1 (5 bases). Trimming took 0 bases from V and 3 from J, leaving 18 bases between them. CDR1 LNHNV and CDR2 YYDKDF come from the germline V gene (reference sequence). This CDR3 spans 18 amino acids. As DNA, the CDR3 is TGTGCCACCAGCAGAGAGATTAATTGGGGGGAAGGTGGAAACACCATATATTTT. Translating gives CATSREINWGEGGNTIYF. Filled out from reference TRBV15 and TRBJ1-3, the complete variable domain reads DAMVIQNPRYQVTQFGKPVTLSCSQTLNHNVMYWYQQKSSQAPKLLFHYYDKDFNNEADTPDNFQSRRPNTSFCFLDIRSPGLGDTAMYLCATSREINWGEGGNTIYFGEGSWLTVV.

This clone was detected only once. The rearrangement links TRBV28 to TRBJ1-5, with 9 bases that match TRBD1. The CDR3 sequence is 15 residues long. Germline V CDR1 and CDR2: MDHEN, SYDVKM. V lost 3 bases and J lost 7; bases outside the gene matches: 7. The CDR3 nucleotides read TGTGCCAGCAGTTTTAGGGACAGGGAGGGCCAGCCCCAGCATTTT. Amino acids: CASSFRDREGQPQHF.

This CDR3 reads CASSPQDPRYGYTF. In DNA form, the CDR3 reads TGTGCCAGCAGCCCCCAGGACCCTCGTTATGGCTACACCTTC. This chain connects TRBV7-2 to TRBJ1-2; D remains ambiguous. The CDR3 is 14 residues long. V was cut by 5 bases and J by 5 bases, with 15 bases left in between. Germline assignment: CDR1 SGHTA and CDR2 FQGNSA.